The following is a T cell receptor (beta chain) sequence with its context. Its antigen has not been determined. It has no much larger one-base neighbor in the sample; base qualities were not kept. This specimen comes from a study of T cells in Graves' hyperthyroidism and ophthalmopathy (dated by TCRdb to 2018 to 2020). Context from the whole study: Peripheral blood was sampled at the time of initial diagnosis, prior to any treatment. To identify distinguishing TCR V-J signatures, a discovery cohort of 90 to 100 patients was used, comprising some 45 with Graves' ophthalmopathy and some 60 with stable Graves' hyperthyroidism. Prospective prediction of ophthalmopathy was tested in an independent validation cohort consisting of some 18 hyperthyroidism patients and about 17 patients who later progressed to ophthalmopathy. The 85 to 100 discovery patients were divided at random into training and test sets in a 7:3 ratio. In about 6 Graves' hyperthyroidism patients, the study also compared T-cell repertoires from thyroid tissue with T-cell repertoires from blood. Once sampling was done, hyperthyroidism patients were given methimazole at a starting dose of 30 mg daily, whereas ophthalmopathy patients were given high-dose intravenous methylprednisolone. According to the paper, TCR Vbeta CDR3 sequencing was carried out on 135 peripheral blood samples, which came from 40 to 45 ophthalmopathy, around 75 hyperthyroidism and approximately 17 progressor patients. Study-wide findings and limitations: No statistical method was used to fix the sample size in advance, and group allocation was not hidden from the investigators. Most expanded thyroid clonotypes (frequency above 0.001) were also detected in blood, a finding suggesting that blood repertoires may reflect thyroid immune responses. In validation, the model predicted progression to ophthalmopathy with roughly 66% sensitivity and approximately 72% specificity, a median of approximately 6.7 months before onset. A model built on a 13 V-J signature distinguished ophthalmopathy from stable hyperthyroidism, reaching approximately 89% sensitivity and about 81% specificity in cross-validation and 80%/75% in testing.

Graves' hyperthyroidism was defined as stable when no progression to ophthalmopathy occurred over 18 months of follow-up. Hyperthyroidism patients were newly diagnosed, had a disease duration of under 2 months, and were aged 18 to 65 years. Any patient with an uncontrolled infection, another autoimmune disease, pregnancy or lactation was excluded. Clinical symptoms, serum thyroxine and TRAb, thyroid ultrasound, and orbital computed tomography formed the basis for the diagnoses. Ficoll-Paque density gradient centrifugation was used to isolate PBMCs from 8 to 10 ml of fresh peripheral blood. Trizol reagent was used to extract total RNA, and RNA quality was then checked on an Agilent 2100 Bioanalyzer. For this chain, trimming is 5 bases at the V end and 0 bases at the J end, and the number of junction bases without a gene match is 4. CDR1 WNHNN and CDR2 SYGVQD were looked up in the germline V gene (reference sequence). Reading from cysteine to phenylalanine, the CDR3 counts 14 amino acids. CDR3 DNA only is kept here, 42 bases in frame from base 1.

TCR beta CDR3 regions were amplified from RNA transcripts. The first round of RT-PCR for the TCR CDR3 was performed with the HTBI primer set and the Qiagen OneStep RT-PCR kit. The libraries were constructed in a second round of multiplex PCR and then size-selected and purified. Sequencing of the libraries was done on an Illumina HiSeq2000 using paired-end 100 bp reads. The source study handled its data this way. SOAPnuke was used to process the raw data, with reads discarded if the reads contained adapters or uncalled bases, had a mean Phred below 15, or lacked an exact constant-primer or identifier match. COPE v1.2.5 was used to merge the high-quality paired reads, and each unique nucleotide sequence was defined as a clonotype. MiTCR v1.1 was used to align clonotypes to the IMGT TRBV, TRBD and TRBJ reference segments. The analysis was restricted to V-J combinations with a frequency above 0.0001, which together covered 98% to 99.2% of the repertoires. The TCS score was defined as the ratio of F50 (clonal expansion) to E x V (chaos), calculated using BLOSUM62-based TCRdist between CDR3 peptides within each V-J. Welch's t-statistics and random forest reduced roughly 540 V-J features to 13, which were used in a naive Bayes classifier (R e1071). The Morisita-Horn index was used to measure how similar the thyroid and blood repertoires were. Using fastp at Q25 and MiXCR, TCRdb reprocessed the public reads and kept productive beta chains. Every distinct CDR3 protein forms one entry, paired with its most common genes and DNA. V and J calls and clone size were set by TCRdb, not the authors. The sample table records hundreds of thousands of distinct CDR3 sequences; over 35% of these occur just once. 8.9% of the sample comes from the top ten.

This clonotype originated in a man aged 18 to 30 with Graves' hyperthyroidism. In this chain, TRBV10-1 is recombined with TRBJ2-7, with TRBD1 matching 7 junction bases. Sequenced input: blood. DNA sequence: TGCGCCAGCAGTCGGGACAGCCTCTCCTACGAGCAGTACTTC. Translated, it gives CASSRDSLSYEQYF.